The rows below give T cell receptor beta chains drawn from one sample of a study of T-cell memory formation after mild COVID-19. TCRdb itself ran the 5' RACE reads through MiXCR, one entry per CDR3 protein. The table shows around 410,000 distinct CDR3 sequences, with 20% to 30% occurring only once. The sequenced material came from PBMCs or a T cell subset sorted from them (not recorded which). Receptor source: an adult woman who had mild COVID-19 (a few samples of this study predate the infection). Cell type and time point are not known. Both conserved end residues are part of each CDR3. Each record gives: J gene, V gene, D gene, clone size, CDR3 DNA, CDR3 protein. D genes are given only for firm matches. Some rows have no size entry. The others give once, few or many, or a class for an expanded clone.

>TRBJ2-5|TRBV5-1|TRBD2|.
TGCGCCAGCAGCTTGGTAGCGGGGGAAGAGACACAGTACTTC
CASSLVAGEETQYF
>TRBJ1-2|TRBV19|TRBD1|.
TGTGCCAGTAGTGGGGACAGGGCTGGCTACACCTTC
CASSGDRAGYTF
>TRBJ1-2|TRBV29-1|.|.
TGCAGCGCCGGGGGCCGGGGCTTCGGGGGCTACACCTTC
CSAGGRGFGGYTF
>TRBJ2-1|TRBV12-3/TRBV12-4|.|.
TGTGCCAGCGTATGGGGCGGCCTCTCCTACAATGAGCAGTTCTTC
CASVWGGLSYNEQFF
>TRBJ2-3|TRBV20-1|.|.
TGCAGTGCGGACCACCTAGCCGATACGCAGTATTTT
CSADHLADTQYF
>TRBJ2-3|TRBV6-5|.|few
TGTGCCAGCAGTTGGACGGGGACGGGCACAGATACGCAGTATTTT
CASSWTGTGTDTQYF
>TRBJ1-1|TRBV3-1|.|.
TGTGCCAGCAGCCAAGCGGGGGCGATTACTGAAGCTTTCTTT
CASSQAGAITEAFF
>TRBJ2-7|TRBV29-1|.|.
TGCAGCGGTGGTGACTACGAGCAGTACTTC
CSGGDYEQYF
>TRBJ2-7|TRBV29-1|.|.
TGCAGCGTTGAAAAGAAGGGAGGCTACGAGCAGTACTTC
CSVEKKGGYEQYF
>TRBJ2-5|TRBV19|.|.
TGTGCCAGTAGTCCCCTGGCAGGGGCGATACAAGAGACCCAGTACTTC
CASSPLAGAIQETQYF
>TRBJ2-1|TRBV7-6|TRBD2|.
TGTGCCAGCAGCTTAGTGCTAGCGGGGGGAACTGAGCAGTTCTTC
CASSLVLAGGTEQFF
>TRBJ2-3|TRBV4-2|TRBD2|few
TGTGCCAGCAGCCAAGTAACTAGCGGGAGTCAAGATACGCAGTATTTT
CASSQVTSGSQDTQYF
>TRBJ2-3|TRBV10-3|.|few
TGTGCCATCAGTTGGACGGTCGGAGATACGCAGTATTTT
CAISWTVGDTQYF
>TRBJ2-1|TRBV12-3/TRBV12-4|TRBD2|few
TGTGCCAGCAGTTACCTAGCGGGGGGGCTTGAGCAGTTCTTC
CASSYLAGGLEQFF
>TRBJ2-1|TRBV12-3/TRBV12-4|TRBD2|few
TGTGCCAGCAGTTTAGGAGGGCGCGGGACTAGCTCCTACAATGAGCAGTTCTTC
CASSLGGRGTSSYNEQFF
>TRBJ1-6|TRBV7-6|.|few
TGTGCCAGCAGCCCTGGGGAAGGAGGATCACCCCTCCACTTT
CASSPGEGGSPLHF
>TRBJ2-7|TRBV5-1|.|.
TGCGCCAGCAGACCCGGGCAAGGGGACGAGCAGTACTTC
CASRPGQGDEQYF
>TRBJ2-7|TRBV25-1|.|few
TGTGCCAGCACACAGCTATACGAGCAGTACTTC
CASTQLYEQYF
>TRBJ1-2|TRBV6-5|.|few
TGTGCCAGCAGTTACTCCGGTCAGACCTTCTATGGCTACACCTTC
CASSYSGQTFYGYTF
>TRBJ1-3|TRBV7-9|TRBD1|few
TGTGCCAGCACCGCTGGGACAGCCTCTGGAAACACCATATATTTT
CASTAGTASGNTIYF
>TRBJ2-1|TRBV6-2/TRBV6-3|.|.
TGTGCCAGCAGTTATGGCAGTGAGCAGTTCTTC
CASSYGSEQFF
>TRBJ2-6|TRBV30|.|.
TGTGCCTGGAGTGCCCCTTCCAGGGCTGGGGCCAACGTCCTGACTTTC
CAWSAPSRAGANVLTF